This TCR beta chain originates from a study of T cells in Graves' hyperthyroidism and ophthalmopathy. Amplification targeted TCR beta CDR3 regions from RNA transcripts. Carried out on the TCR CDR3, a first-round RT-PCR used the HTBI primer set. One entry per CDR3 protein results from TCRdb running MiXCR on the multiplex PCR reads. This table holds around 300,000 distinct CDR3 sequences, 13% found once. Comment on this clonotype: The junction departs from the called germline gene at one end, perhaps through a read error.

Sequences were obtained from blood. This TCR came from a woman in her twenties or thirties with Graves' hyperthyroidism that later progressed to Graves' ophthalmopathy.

CDR3: CAGSYSGTQDNEQFF. The CDR3 region has the DNA TGTGCCGGCAGCTATAGCGGGACCCAAGACAATGAGCAGTTCTTC. This rearrangement joins TRBV7-9 to TRBJ2-1; the match to TRBD2 covers 8 bases. CDR3 size: 15 residues. CDR1 is SEHNR, CDR2 FQNEAQ, per germline (reference sequence). Full variable domain (rest looked up from reference TRBV7-9 and TRBJ2-1): DTGVSQNPRHKITKRGQNVTFRCDPISEHNRLYWYRQTLGQGPEFLTYFQNEAQLEKSRLLSDRFSAERPKGSFSTLEIQRTEQGDSAMYLCAGSYSGTQDNEQFFGPGTRLTVL.